This T cell receptor beta chain came from a study of regulatory T cells in long-lasting Graves disease. Looked up from germline, CDR1 is LGHDT and CDR2 is YNNKEL (reference sequence). Trimming took 3 bases from V and 0 from J, leaving 5 bases between them. CDR3 length: 14 residues. Noted time point: newly diagnosed GD, antithyroid drugs for less than 3 months. Researchers made the TCR library from RNA that was extracted from PBMCs. This clonotype was seen repeatedly, ten times or more. Researchers made TCR beta libraries by using iRepertoire HTBI primers and running Arm-PCR on CDR3 regions. TCRdb reprocessed the multiplex PCR reads via MiXCR and lists one record per CDR3 protein. This table holds some 560,000 distinct CDR3 sequences, roughly 16% found once. The sample was also reused in another study, on T cells in Graves' hyperthyroidism and ophthalmopathy. From that paper: First-round RT-PCR with HTBI primers amplified the TCR CDR3 region. Most clonotypes that expanded in the thyroid above 0.001 also showed up in blood.

The chain uses TRBV3-1 and TRBJ2-2; D gene unclear. The sequencing here drew on peripheral blood mononuclear cells (PBMCs), taken at new diagnosis, from a patient treated with antithyroid drugs. The TCR comes from a woman aged 35-60 years with Graves disease. CDR3 in amino acids: CASSHRTNTGELFF. In nucleotides, the CDR3 is TGTGCCAGCAGCCATCGCACGAACACCGGGGAGCTGTTTTTT. Full variable domain (remainder filled in from reference TRBV3-1 and TRBJ2-2): DTAVSQTPKYLVTQMGNDKSIKCEQNLGHDTMYWYKQDSKKFLKIMFSYNNKELIINETVPNRFSPKSPDKAHLNLHINSLELGDSAVYFCASSHRTNTGELFFGEGSRLTVL.